Given below is one TCR beta chain in context. No antigen is known for it. The data were produced by immunoSEQ multiplex PCR, yet TCRdb's version contains in-frame clones alone and is incomplete. The table lists 65,000 to 90,000 clones, around 80% of them singletons. This entry belongs to a study of T cell repertoires and HLA-DP antigens. As for the study in general: Transduced HeLa cells presented HLA-DP to CD4+ T cells.

Germline CDR1 and CDR2: MGHDK and SYGVNS. This CDR3 contains 13 residues. Trimming shortened V by 4 bases and J by 1 base, and 8 bases separated the two germline ends. The source of this sequence is a man aged 55-75 years in good health and CMV-seronegative. The V gene is TRBV25-1, the J gene TRBJ2-7; the D is unclear. The sample was CD4+ T cells from PBMCs. The DNA for the CDR3 is TGTGCCAGCAGTGCCCATCTTTCCTACGAGCAGTACTTC. Amino acid sequence: CASSAHLSYEQYF.